This TCR beta chain was observed in a study of early T cells in non-severe SARS-CoV-2 infection. Whole-study results and caveats: VDJdb matching, biased toward anti-spike CD8 responses, missed private and CD4 specificities.

This clonotype appeared many times. The antigen is undetermined. Germline trimming cut 0 bases from V and 3 bases from J; bases unmatched to any gene: 2. Germline lookup yields CDR1 SGHRS and CDR2 YFSETQ. The length of the CDR3 is 15 residues. Unique molecular identifiers were added to individual cDNA molecules. TCRdb reprocessed the 5' RACE reads with MiXCR, giving one entry per CDR3 protein. The sample lists about 38,000 distinct CDR3 sequences; 3.5% to 5% were seen once. The genes are TRBV5-1 and TRBJ2-1, with 8 positions matching TRBD1. Sequenced material: whole blood. This TCR was recovered from an adult who was a healthcare worker with PCR-confirmed SARS-CoV-2 infection or an uninfected control (not recorded which). CDR3 sequence: CASSLVTGDYNEQFF. CDR3 nucleotides: TGCGCCAGCAGCTTGGTGACAGGGGACTACAATGAGCAGTTCTTC.